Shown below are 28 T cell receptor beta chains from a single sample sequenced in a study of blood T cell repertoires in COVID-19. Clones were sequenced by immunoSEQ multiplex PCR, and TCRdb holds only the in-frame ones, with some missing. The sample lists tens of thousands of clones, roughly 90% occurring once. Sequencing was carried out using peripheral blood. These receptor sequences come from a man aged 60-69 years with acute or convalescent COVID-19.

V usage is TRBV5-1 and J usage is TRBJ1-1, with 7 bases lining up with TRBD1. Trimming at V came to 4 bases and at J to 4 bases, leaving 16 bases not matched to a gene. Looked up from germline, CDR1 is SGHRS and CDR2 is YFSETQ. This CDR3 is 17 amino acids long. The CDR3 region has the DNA TGCGCCAGCAGCCCGGTCTACAGGGGACCTTCGGGCACTGAAGCTTTCTTT. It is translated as CASSPVYRGPSGTEAFF.

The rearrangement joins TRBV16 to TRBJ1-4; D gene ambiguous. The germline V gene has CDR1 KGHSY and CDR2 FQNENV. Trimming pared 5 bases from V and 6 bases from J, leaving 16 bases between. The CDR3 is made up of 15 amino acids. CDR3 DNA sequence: TGTGCCAGCAGCTTTCGAGGTATCTGGGATGAAAAACTGTTTTTT. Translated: CASSFRGIWDEKLFF.

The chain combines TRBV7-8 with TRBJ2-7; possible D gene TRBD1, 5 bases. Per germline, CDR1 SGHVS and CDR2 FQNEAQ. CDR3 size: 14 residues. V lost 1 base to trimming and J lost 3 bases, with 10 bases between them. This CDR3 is CASSLGAGNYEQYF. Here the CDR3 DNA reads TGTGCCAGCAGCTTAGGGGCAGGGAACTACGAGCAGTACTTC.

The CDR3 sequence is CAIRTGGTNEQFF. The DNA of the CDR3 is TGTGCCATTAGAACGGGGGGAACGAATGAGCAGTTCTTC. The chain is built from TRBV10-3 and TRBJ2-1, with 7 positions matching TRBD2. The germline gives CDR1 ENHRY, CDR2 SYGVKD. CDR3 size: 13 residues. Trimming removed 9 bases from V and 7 bases from J; junction bases left unmatched: 9.

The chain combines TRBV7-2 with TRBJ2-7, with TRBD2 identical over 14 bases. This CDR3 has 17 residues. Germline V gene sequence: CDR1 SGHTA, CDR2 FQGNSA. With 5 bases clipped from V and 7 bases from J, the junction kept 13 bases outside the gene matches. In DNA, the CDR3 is TGTGCCAGCAGCCCACGACTGGGACTAGCGGGGGCCACTGAGCAGTACTTC. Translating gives CASSPRLGLAGATEQYF.

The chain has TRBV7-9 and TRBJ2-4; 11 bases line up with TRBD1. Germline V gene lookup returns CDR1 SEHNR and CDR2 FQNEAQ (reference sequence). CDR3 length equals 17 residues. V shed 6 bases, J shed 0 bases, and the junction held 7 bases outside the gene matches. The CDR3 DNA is TGTGCCAGCAGTTTCGGGACAGGGGGGATAGCCAAAAACATTCAGTACTTC. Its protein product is CASSFGTGGIAKNIQYF.

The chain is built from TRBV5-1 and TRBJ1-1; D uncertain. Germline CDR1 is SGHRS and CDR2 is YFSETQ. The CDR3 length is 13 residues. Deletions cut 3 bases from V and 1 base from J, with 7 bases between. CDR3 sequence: CASSYTGNTEAFF. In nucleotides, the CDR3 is TGCGCCAGCAGCTATACGGGGAACACTGAAGCTTTCTTT.

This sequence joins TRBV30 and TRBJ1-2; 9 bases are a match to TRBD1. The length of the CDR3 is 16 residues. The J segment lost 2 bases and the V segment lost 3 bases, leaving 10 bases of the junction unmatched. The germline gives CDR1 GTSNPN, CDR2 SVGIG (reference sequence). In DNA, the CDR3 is TGTGCCTGGAGCCCGTCTGGGACAGGGTTCAACTATGGCTACACCTTC. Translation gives CAWSPSGTGFNYGYTF. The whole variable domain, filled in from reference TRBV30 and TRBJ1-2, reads SQTIHQWPATLVQPVGSPLSLECTVEGTSNPNLYWYRQAAGRGLQLLFYSVGIGQISSEVPQNLSASRPQDRQFILSSKKLLLSDSGFYLCAWSPSGTGFNYGYTFGSGTRLTVV.

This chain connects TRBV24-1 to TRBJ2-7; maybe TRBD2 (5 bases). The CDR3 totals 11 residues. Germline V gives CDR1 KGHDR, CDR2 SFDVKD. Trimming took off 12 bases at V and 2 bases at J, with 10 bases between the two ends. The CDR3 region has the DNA TGTGCCCCCCGGGATACCTACGAGCAGTACTTC. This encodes CAPRDTYEQYF.

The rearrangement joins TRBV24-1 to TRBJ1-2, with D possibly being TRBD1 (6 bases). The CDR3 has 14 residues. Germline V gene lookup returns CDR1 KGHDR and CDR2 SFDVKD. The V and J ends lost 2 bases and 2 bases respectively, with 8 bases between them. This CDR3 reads CATSDSDRNYGYTF. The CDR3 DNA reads TGTGCCACCAGTGATTCGGACAGAAACTATGGCTACACCTTC.

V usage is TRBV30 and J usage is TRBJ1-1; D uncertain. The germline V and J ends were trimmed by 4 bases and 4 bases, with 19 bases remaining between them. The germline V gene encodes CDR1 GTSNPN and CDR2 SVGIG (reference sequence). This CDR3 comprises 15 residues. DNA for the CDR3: TGTGCCTGGACATTAGCGGTGGGGATGGGCACTGAAGCTTTCTTT. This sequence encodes CAWTLAVGMGTEAFF.

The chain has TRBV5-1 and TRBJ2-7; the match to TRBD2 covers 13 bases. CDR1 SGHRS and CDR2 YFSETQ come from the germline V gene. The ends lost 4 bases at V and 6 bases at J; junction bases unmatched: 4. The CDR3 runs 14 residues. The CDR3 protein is CASSRGLAGVEQYF. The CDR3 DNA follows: TGCGCCAGCAGCCGCGGACTAGCGGGGGTCGAGCAGTACTTC.

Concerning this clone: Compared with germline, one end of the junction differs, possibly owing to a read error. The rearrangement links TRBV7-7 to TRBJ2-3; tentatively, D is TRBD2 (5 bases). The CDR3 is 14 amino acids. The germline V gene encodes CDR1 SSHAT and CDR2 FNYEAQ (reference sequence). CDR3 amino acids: CASSQRTSTDTQYF. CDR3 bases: TGTGCTAGCAGCCAACGGACTAGCACAGATACGCAGTATTTT.

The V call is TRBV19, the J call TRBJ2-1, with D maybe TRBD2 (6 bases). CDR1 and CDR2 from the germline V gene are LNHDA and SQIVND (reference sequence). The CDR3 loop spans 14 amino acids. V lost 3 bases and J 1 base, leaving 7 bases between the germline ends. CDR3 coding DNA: TGTGCCAGTAGTATTCGGGGGTCCTACAATGAGCAGTTCTTC. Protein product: CASSIRGSYNEQFF. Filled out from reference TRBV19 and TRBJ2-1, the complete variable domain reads DGGITQSPKYLFRKEGQNVTLSCEQNLNHDAMYWYRQDPGQGLRLIYYSQIVNDFQKGDIAEGYSVSREKKESFPLTVTSAQKNPTAFYLCASSIRGSYNEQFFGPGTRLTVL.

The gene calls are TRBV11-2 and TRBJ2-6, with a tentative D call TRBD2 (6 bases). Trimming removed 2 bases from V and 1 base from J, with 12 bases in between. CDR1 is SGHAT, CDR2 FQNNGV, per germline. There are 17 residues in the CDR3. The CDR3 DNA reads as TGTGCCAGCAGCTTACCAGGAGGGTGGTCTGGGGCCAACGTCCTGACTTTC. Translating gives CASSLPGGWSGANVLTF.

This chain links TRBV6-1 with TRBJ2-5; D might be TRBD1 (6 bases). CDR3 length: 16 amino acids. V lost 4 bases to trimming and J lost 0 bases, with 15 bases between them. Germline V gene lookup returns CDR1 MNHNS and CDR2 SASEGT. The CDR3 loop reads CASSVRTVRYQETQYF. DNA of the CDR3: TGTGCCAGCAGTGTGCGGACAGTACGATACCAAGAGACCCAGTACTTC.

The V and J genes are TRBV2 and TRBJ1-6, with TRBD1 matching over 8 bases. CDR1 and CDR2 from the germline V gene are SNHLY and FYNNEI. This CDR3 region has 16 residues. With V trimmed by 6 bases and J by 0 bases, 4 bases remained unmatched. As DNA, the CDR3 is TGTGCCAGCAGGAACCAGGGGGCCTCCTATAATTCACCCCTCCACTTT. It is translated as CASRNQGASYNSPLHF. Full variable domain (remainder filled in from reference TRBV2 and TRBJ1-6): EPEVTQTPSHQVTQMGQEVILRCVPISNHLYFYWYRQILGQKVEFLVSFYNNEISEKSEIFDDQFSVERPDGSNFTLKIRSTKLEDSAMYFCASRNQGASYNSPLHFGNGTRLTVT.

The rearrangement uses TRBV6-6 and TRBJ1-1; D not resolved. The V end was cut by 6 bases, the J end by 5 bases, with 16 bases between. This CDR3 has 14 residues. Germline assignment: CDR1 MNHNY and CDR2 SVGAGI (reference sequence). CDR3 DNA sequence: TGTGCCAGCAGCTCCCGAGGCTCGGGAACTGAAGCTTTCTTT. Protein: CASSSRGSGTEAFF.

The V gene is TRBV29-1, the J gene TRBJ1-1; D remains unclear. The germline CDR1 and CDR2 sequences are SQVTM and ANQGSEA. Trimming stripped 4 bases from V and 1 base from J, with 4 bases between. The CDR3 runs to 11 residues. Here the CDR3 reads CSVVRNTEAFF. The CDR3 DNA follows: TGCAGCGTTGTTAGGAACACTGAAGCTTTCTTT.

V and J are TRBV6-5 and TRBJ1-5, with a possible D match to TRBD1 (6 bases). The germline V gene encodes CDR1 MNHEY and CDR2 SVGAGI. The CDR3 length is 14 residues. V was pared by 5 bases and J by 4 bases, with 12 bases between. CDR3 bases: TGTGCCAGCAGTCCAGCGACAGGTAATCAGCCCCAGCATTTT. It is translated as CASSPATGNQPQHF.

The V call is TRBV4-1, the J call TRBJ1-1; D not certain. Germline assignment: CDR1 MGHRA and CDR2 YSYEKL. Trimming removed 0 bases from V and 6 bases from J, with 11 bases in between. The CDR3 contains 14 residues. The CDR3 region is CASSQDEGRPEAFF. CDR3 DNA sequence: TGCGCCAGCAGCCAAGATGAGGGCCGCCCTGAAGCTTTCTTT.

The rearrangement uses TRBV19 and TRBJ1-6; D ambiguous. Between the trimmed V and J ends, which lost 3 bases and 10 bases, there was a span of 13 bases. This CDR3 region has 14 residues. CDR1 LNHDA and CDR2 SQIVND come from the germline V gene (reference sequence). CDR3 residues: CASSMQALSSPLHF. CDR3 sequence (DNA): TGTGCCAGTAGTATGCAGGCCTTAAGCTCACCCCTCCACTTT.

In DNA form, the CDR3 reads TGTGCCAGCAGCTTGGTGGGGCCCCTTGACACCGGGGAGCTGTTTTTT. It translates to CASSLVGPLDTGELFF. The gene calls are TRBV11-2 and TRBJ2-2; possible D gene TRBD1, 5 bases. The V and J ends lost 3 bases and 3 bases respectively, with 14 bases between them. The CDR3 has 16 residues. CDR1 and CDR2 from the germline V gene are SGHAT and FQNNGV.

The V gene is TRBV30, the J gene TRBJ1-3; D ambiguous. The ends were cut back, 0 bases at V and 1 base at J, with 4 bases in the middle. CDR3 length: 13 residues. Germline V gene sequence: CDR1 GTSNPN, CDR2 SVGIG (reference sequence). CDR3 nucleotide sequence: TGTGCCTGGAGTGTCAATTCTGGAAACACCATATATTTT. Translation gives CAWSVNSGNTIYF. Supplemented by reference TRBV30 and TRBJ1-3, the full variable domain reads SQTIHQWPATLVQPVGSPLSLECTVEGTSNPNLYWYRQAAGRGLQLLFYSVGIGQISSEVPQNLSASRPQDRQFILSSKKLLLSDSGFYLCAWSVNSGNTIYFGEGSWLTVV.

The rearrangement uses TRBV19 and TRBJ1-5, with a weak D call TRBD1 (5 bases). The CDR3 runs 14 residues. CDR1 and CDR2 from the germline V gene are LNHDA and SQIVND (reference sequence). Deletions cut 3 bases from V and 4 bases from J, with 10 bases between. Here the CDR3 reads CASSITGGNQPQHF. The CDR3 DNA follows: TGTGCCAGTAGTATTACGGGGGGAAATCAGCCCCAGCATTTT.

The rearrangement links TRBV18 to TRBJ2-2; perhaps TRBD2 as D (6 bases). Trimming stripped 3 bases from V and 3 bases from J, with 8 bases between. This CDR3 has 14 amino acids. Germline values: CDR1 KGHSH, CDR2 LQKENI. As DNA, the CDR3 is TGTGCCAGCTCACCCGGGAGTGACACCGGGGAGCTGTTTTTT. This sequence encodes CASSPGSDTGELFF.

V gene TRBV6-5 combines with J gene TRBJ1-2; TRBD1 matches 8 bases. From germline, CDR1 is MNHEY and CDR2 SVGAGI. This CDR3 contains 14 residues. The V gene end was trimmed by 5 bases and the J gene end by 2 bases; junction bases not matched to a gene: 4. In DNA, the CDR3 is TGTGCCAGCAGTCAGGGGGCGGGAAACTATGGCTACACCTTC. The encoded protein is CASSQGAGNYGYTF.

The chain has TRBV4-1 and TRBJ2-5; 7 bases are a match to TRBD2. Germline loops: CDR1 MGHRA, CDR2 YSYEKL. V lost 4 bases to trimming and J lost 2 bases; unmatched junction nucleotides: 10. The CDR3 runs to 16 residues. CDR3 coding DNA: TGCGCCAGCAGCCTAATGGGGGGGATGGGACAAGAGACCCAGTACTTC. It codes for CASSLMGGMGQETQYF.